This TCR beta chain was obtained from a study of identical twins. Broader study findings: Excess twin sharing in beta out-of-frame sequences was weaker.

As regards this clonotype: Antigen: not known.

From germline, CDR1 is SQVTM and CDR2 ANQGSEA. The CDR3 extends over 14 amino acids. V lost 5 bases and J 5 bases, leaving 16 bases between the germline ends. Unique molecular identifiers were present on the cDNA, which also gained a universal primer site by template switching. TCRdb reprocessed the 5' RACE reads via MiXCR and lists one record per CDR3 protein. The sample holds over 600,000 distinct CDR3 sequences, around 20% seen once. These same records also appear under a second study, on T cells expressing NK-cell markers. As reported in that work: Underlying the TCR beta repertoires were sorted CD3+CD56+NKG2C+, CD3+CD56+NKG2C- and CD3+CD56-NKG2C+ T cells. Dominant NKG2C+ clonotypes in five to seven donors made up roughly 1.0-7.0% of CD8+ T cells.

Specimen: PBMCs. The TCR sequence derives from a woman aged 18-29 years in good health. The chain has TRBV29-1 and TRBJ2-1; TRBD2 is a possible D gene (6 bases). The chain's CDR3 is CSVYSGLAHNEQFF. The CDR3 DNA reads TGCAGCGTTTATAGCGGCCTGGCCCACAATGAGCAGTTCTTC.